This paragraph reports one TCR beta chain. Its antigen is unknown. The data originate from a study of shared clonotypes between healthy human individuals. Findings and caveats of the study: Naive subsets usually exceeded memory subsets in estimated richness. Genetic and exposure-history diversity was limited by the small donor number.

Data came from immunoSEQ multiplex PCR; TCRdb stores just in-frame clones and leaves some out. The sample contains about 1 million clones, under 80% of which appear only once. The V segment lost 2 bases and the J segment 5 bases; nucleotides outside the gene matches: 5. Looked up from germline, CDR1 is MDHEN and CDR2 is SYDVKM. The CDR3 length is 14 residues. This TCR was sampled from a man aged 18 to 29 in good health. Input material: memory CD4+ T cells sorted from blood. Subset denoted: CD45RA-negative fraction. V is TRBV28 and J is TRBJ2-7; 8 positions match TRBD1. The CDR3 coding sequence is TGTGCCAGCAGTTTAGGGCAGGGGGCCAACGAGCAGTACTTC. It is translated as CASSLGQGANEQYF.